This T cell receptor (beta chain) was recovered during a study of cytomegalovirus exposure and HLA in healthy donors. The CDR3 length is 16 residues. V was shortened by 0 bases and J by 2 bases, with 14 bases between the two germline ends. Germline CDR1 and CDR2: GTSNPN and SVGIG (reference sequence). PCR employed 60 Vbeta and 13 Jbeta primers. Produced via immunoSEQ multiplex PCR; TCRdb's table is partial and in-frame only. Seen here are 72,000 or so clones, 74% observed once, and the top ten hold around 10%. Findings of the study overall: When a later analysis was performed, an Asian-associated ancestry cluster reportedly had fewer N-insertions than the roughly 700-donor mean. HLA-A and HLA-B allele assignments for most subjects were reportedly predicted accurately using TCR beta sequences. A previous analysis found most TCR beta V segments productive roughly 90% or roughly 30% of the time.

Only a few counts were recorded for this clone. The target antigen is unknown. Specimen: PBMCs. This receptor was obtained from a human donor in good health. This chain connects TRBV30 to TRBJ1-5; D is possibly TRBD1 (6 bases). The CDR3 DNA reads as TGTGCCTGGAGTGTAACAGGGACGACGGGCAATCAGCCCCAGCATTTT. Translating gives CAWSVTGTTGNQPQHF.